This T cell receptor (beta chain) was documented in a study of cytomegalovirus exposure and HLA in healthy donors. The PCR made use of 60 Vbeta and 13 Jbeta primers. TCRdb keeps only in-frame clones here, not all; method: immunoSEQ multiplex PCR. The sample has approximately 210,000 clones, around 79% seen once; the top ten hold around 1.4%. The CDR3 sequence is 14 residues long. Losses at the gene ends were 3 bases for V and 7 bases for J; bases not matched to a gene: 1. The V gene's germline CDR1 is SGHKS and CDR2 YYEKEE (reference sequence). To note about this clone: The target antigen is unknown.

This cohort consisted of healthy bone marrow donors. Study observations and caveats: It was likely that a cluster of highly shared sequence variants was a sequencing artifact. In an earlier analysis, in roughly 580 donors, most V segments appeared productive either ~87% or ~30% of the time.

The source material was PBMCs. The V gene is TRBV5-5, the J gene TRBJ1-6, with 10 bases fitting TRBD1. The source is a woman aged 45-65 years in good health and CMV-seronegative. CDR3 sequence (DNA): TGTGCCAGCAGCTCGGACAGGGGGAATTCACCCCTCCACTTT. It specifies CASSSDRGNSPLHF.